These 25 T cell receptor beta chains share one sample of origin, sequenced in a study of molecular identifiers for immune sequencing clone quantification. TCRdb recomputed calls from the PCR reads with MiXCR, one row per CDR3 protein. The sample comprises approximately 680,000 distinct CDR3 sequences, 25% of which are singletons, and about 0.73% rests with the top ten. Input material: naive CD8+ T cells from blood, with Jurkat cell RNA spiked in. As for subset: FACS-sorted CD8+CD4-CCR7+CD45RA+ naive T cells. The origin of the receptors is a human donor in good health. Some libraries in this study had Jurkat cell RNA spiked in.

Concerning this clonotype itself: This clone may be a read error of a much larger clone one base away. CDR3 residues: CASRPDRGRLQPQHF. CDR3 in DNA: TGTGCCAGCAGACCGGACAGGGGTAGGCTTCAGCCCCAGCATTTT. V and J are TRBV6-2 or TRBV6-3 and TRBJ1-5; TRBD1 matches 9 bases. The V and J ends lost 6 bases and 6 bases, in that order; junction bases with no gene match: 9. Germline assignment: CDR1 MNHEY and CDR2 SVGEGT. The CDR3 runs to 15 residues.

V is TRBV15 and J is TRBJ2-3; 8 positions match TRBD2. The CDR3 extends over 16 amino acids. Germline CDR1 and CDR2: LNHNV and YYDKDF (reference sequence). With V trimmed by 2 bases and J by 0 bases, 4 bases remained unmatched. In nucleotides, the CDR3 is TGTGCCACCAGCAGATTAGCGGGGATTAGCACAGATACGCAGTATTTT. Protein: CATSRLAGISTDTQYF.

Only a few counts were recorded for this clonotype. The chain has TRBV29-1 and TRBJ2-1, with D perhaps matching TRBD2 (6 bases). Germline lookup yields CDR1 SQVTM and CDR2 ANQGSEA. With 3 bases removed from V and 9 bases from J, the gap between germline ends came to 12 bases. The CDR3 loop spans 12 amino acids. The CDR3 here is CSVDVLGGEQFF. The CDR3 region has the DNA TGCAGCGTTGATGTCCTCGGGGGTGAGCAGTTCTTC.

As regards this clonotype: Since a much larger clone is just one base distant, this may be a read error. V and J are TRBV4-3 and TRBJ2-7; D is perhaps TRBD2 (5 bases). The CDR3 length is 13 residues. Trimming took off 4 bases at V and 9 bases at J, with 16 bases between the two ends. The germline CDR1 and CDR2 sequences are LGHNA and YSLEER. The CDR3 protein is CASSLLPGNAQYF. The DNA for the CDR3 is TGCGCCAGCAGCCTGCTGCCGGGGAACGCGCAGTACTTC.

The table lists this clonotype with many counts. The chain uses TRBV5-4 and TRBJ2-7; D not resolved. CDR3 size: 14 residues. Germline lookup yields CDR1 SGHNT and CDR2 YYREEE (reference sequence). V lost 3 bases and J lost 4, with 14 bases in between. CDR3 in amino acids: CASSSGTDLYEQYF. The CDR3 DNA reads TGTGCCAGCAGCTCGGGCACCGACCTTTACGAGCAGTACTTC.

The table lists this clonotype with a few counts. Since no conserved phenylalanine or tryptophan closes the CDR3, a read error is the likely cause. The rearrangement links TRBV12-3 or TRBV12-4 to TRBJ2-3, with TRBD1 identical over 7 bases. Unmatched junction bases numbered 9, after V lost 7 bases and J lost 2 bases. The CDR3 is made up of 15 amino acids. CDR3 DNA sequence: TGTGCCAGCAAAACACAGGGGCCCCCCACAGATACGCAGTATTCT. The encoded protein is CASKTQGPPTDTQYS.

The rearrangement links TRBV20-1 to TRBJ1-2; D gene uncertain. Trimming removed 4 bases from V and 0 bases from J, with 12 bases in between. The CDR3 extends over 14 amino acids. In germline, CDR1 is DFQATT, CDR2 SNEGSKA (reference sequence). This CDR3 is CSATPTEANYGYTF. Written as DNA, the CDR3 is TGCAGTGCTACCCCCACAGAAGCTAACTATGGCTACACCTTC.

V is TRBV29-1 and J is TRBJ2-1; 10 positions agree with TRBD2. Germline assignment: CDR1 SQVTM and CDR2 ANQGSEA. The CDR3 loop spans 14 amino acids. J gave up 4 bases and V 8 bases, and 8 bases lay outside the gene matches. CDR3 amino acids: CSKREREGYNEQFF. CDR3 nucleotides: TGCAGCAAGCGCGAGCGGGAGGGATACAATGAGCAGTTCTTC.

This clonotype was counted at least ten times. For the CDR3, the DNA is TGTGCCAGCAGCTTAGCTGCTCAGCCCCAGCATTTT. Translation: CASSLAAQPQHF. The chain uses TRBV7-2 and TRBJ1-5; no definite D call. V was cut by 0 bases and J by 6 bases, with 3 bases left in between. Germline lookup yields CDR1 SGHTA and CDR2 FQGNSA. The CDR3 is 12 amino acids.

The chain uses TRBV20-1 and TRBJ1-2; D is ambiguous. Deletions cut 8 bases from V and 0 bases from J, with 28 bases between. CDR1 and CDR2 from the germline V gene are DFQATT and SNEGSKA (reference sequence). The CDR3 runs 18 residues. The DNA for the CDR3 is TGCAGTACCATCCGGGTAGCGAACCCCGGAATAGCTAACTATGGCTACACCTTC. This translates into CSTIRVANPGIANYGYTF.

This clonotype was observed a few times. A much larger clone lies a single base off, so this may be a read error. CDR3 in amino acids: CASSFFLAGGADTQYF. For the CDR3, the DNA is TGTGCCAGCAGTTTCTTTCTAGCGGGAGGCGCAGATACGCAGTATTTT. This chain uses TRBV12-3 or TRBV12-4 with TRBJ2-3; 11 nucleotides line up with TRBD2. J was trimmed by 4 bases and V by 3 bases; bases with no gene match: 6. The CDR3 consists of 16 residues.

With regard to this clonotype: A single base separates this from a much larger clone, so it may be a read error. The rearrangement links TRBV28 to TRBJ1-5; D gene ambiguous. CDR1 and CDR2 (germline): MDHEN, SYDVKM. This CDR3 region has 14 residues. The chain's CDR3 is CASDSHQTAQPRHF. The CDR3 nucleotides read TGTGCCAGCGATTCCCATCAGACCGCTCAGCCCCGGCATTTT.

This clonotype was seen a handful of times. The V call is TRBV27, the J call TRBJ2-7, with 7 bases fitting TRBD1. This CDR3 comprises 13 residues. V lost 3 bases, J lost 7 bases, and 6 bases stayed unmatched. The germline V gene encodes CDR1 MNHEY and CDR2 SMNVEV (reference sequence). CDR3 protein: CASSFGDSREQYF. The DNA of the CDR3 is TGTGCCAGCAGTTTTGGGGACAGCAGGGAGCAGTACTTC.

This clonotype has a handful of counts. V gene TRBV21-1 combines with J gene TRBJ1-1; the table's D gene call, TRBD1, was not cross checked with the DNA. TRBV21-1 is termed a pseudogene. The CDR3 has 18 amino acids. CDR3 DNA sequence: TGTGCCAGCAGCAAAGACAGTCTTGACGGACAGTTGAACACTGAAGCTTTCTTT. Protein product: CASSKDSLDGQLNTEAFF.

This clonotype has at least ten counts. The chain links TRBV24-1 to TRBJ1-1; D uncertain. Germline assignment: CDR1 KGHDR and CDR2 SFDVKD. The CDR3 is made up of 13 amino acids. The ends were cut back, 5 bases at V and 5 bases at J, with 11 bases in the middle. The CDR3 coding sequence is TGTGCCACCAGTGTTGGGCAGTCGACTGAAGCTTTCTTT. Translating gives CATSVGQSTEAFF.

CDR3 nucleotides: TGTGCCAGCAGCTTCAAAGGGGGTTTTTCCTACACAGATACGCAGTATTTT. This gives the protein CASSFKGGFSYTDTQYF. The V gene is TRBV7-9, the J gene TRBJ2-3; TRBD1 might be the D (6 bases). CDR1 is SEHNR, CDR2 FQNEAQ, per germline (reference sequence). There are 17 residues in the CDR3. With 3 bases removed from V and 2 bases from J, the gap between germline ends came to 18 bases.

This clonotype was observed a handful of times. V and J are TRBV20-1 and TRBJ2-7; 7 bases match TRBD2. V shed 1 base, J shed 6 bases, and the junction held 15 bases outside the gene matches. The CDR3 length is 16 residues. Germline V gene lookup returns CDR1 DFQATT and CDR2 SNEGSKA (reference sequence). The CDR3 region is CSARVETSFNLAEQYF. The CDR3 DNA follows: TGCAGTGCTAGAGTTGAGACTAGCTTTAATTTGGCCGAGCAGTACTTC.

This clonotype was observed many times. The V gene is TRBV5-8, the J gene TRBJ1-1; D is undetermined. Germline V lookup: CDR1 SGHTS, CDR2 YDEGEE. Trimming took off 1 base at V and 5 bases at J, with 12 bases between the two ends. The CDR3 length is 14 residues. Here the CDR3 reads CASSLLGLSTEAFF. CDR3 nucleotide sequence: TGTGCCAGCAGCTTGTTAGGGTTGTCTACTGAAGCTTTCTTT.

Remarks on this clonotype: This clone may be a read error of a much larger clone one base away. In DNA form, the CDR3 reads TGCGCCAACAGCCAAGATTTTTCAGACCTAAGCACTGAAGCTTTCTTT. It codes for CANSQDFSDLSTEAFF. The V gene is TRBV4-3, the J gene TRBJ1-1; D is ambiguous. This CDR3 region has 16 residues. The V gene's germline CDR1 is LGHNA and CDR2 YSLEER.

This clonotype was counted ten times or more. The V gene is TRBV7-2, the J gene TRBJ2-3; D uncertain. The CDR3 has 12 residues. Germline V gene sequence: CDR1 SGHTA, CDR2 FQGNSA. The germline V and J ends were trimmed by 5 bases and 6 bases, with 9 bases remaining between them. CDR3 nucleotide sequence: TGTGCCAGCAGCCCCCCACTGGATACGCAGTATTTT. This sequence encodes CASSPPLDTQYF.

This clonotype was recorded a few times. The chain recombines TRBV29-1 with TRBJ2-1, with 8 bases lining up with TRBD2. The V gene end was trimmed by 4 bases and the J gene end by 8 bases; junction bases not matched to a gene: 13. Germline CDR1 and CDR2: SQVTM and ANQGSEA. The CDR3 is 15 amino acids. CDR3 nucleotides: TGCAGCGTTGTCTTAGCGGGATCTGGTCTCGATGAGCAGTTCTTC. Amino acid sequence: CSVVLAGSGLDEQFF.

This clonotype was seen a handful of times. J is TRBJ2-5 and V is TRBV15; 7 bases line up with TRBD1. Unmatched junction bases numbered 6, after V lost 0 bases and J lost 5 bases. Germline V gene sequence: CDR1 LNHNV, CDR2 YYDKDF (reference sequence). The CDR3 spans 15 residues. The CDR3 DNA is TGTGCCACCAGCAGAGAGAGGGGGCTCGGTGAGACCCAGTACTTC. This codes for CATSRERGLGETQYF.

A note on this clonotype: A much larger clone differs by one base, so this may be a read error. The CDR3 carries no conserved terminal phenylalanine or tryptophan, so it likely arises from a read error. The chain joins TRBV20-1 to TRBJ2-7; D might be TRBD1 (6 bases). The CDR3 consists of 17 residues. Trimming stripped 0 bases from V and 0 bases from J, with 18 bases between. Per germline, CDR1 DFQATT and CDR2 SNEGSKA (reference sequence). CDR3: CSARDLAGDETSYEQYL. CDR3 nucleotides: TGCAGTGCTAGAGATCTTGCAGGGGACGAGACCTCCTACGAGCAGTACCTC.

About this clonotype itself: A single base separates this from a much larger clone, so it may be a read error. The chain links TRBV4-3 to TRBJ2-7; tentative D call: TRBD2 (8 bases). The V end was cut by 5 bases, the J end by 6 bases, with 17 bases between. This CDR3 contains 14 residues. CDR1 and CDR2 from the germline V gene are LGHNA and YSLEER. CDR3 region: CASSWRSGTVEQYF. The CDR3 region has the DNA TGCGCCAGCAGCTGGCGTAGCGGGACAGTCGAGCAGTACTTC.

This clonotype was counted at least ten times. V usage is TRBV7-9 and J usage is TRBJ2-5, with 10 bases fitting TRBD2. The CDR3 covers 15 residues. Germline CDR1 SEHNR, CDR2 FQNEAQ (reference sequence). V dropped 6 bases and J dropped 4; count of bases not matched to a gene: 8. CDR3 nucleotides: TGTGCCAGCAGAGGAGGCTGGACTAGCGGAGAGACCCAGTACTTC. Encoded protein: CASRGGWTSGETQYF.